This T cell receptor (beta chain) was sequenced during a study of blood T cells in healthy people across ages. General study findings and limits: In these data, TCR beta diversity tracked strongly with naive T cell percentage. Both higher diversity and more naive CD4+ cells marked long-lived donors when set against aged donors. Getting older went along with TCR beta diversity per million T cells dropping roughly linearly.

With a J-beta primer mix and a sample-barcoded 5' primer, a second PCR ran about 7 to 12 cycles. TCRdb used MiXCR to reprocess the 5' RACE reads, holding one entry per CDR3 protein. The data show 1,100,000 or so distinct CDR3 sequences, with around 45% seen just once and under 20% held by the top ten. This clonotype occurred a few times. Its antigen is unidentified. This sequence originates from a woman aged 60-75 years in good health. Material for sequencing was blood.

CDR3 residues: CASSLRDGNSGANVLTF. The DNA of the CDR3 is TGTGCCAGCAGCCTTAGGGACGGCAACTCTGGGGCCAACGTCCTGACTTTC. The rearrangement uses TRBV7-3 and TRBJ2-6, with D perhaps given as TRBD1 or TRBD2 (5 bases each). This CDR3 is built from 17 residues. Trimming stripped 5 bases from V and 0 bases from J, with 14 bases between. From germline, CDR1 is SGHTA and CDR2 FQGTGA.